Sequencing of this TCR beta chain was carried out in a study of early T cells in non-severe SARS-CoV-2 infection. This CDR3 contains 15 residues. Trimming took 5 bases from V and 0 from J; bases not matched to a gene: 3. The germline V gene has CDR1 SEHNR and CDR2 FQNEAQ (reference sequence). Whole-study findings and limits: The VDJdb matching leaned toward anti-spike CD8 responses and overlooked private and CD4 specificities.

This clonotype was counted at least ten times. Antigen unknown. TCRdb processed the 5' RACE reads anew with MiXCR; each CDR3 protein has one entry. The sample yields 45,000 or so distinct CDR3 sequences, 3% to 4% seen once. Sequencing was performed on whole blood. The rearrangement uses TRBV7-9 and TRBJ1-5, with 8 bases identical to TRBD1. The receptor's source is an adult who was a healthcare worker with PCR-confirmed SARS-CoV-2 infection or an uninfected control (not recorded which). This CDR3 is CASSLTGGSNQPQHF. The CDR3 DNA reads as TGTGCCAGCAGCCTTACAGGGGGTAGCAATCAGCCCCAGCATTTT.